Included here is one T cell receptor beta chain sequence, with context. Its antigen is currently unknown. This sample was taken from a study of beta chain features in type 1 diabetes. For the study at large: Similarity in age, gender and cell yields was seen between patients and healthy donors.

The whole isolated RNA underwent reverse transcription, so sequencing captured expressed TCRB transcripts. The table came from immunoSEQ multiplex PCR; TCRdb's copy has only in-frame clones and leaves some out. The table includes hundreds of thousands of clones, roughly 13% detected once. General study results and limits: There was a moderate but significant shortening of TCRB CDR3s in all four CD4+ subsets of Type 1 diabetes patients. Cells with high TCR expression could be over-represented by cDNA sequencing. Compared to healthy donors, patients appeared to have naive, central memory and Treg TCRB repertoires that were more alike.

The clonotype comes from a man between 18 and 29 years old with type 1 diabetes. Sequenced sample: naive CD4+ T cells from blood.

CDR3 protein: CARTGGAGELFF. The CDR3 coding sequence is TGTGCCCGTACAGGGGGTGCTGGGGAGCTGTTTTTT. The chain couples TRBV14 to TRBJ2-2, with 8 bases that match TRBD1. The CDR3 loop spans 12 amino acids. V shed 11 bases, J shed 8 bases, and the junction held 7 bases outside the gene matches. Germline lookup yields CDR1 SGHDN and CDR2 FVKESK.